The clone carrying this T cell receptor beta chain has a handful of counts. In the sort, naive CD8 T cells were defined as CD8+CD4-CCR7+CD45RA+. This entry comes from a study of molecular identifiers for immune sequencing clone quantification. The germline V and J ends were trimmed by 8 bases and 9 bases, with 15 bases remaining between them. This CDR3 comprises 12 residues. The use of previously described methods and listed TCR primers produced the bulk TCR libraries. Each CDR3 protein gets one entry after TCRdb re-called the PCR reads with MiXCR. The sample carries 85,000 to 100,000 distinct CDR3 sequences, 21% recorded once.

The sequenced sample was naive CD8+ T cells from blood, with Jurkat cell RNA spiked in. Subset here: FACS-sorted CD8+CD4-CCR7+CD45RA+ naive T cells. The gene calls are TRBV5-3 and TRBJ1-3; D remains ambiguous. TRBV5-3 is reported as an ORF; its role is uncertain. The TCR originated in a human donor in good health. Some libraries in this study had Jurkat cell RNA spiked in. CDR3 in amino acids: CASSPIRGTIYF. The CDR3 DNA reads TGTGCCAGCAGCCCGATCCGAGGCACCATATATTTT.